This T cell receptor beta chain is drawn from a study of T cell responses to AZD1222 COVID-19 vaccine. Comment on this clone: Its antigen remains unknown.

Trimming pared 3 bases from V and 6 bases from J, leaving 11 bases between. The CDR3 sequence is 13 residues long. Germline loops: CDR1 WSHSY, CDR2 SAAADI. Assay used: immunoSEQ multiplex PCR; TCRdb lists only in-frame clones, some missing. The sample holds roughly 150,000 clones, 92% seen once. Study-level points and caveats: Sampled repertoires all dated from after the peak T cell response. Distributed over spike, vaccine-associated CD4 TCRs predominated at 160-218 and 743-854.

This chain uses TRBV10-2 with TRBJ1-2, with D tentatively TRBD1 (6 bases). This receptor was obtained from an adult who received the AZD1222 COVID-19 vaccine. The sequencing here drew on peripheral blood, taken 28 days after the second AZD1222 dose. The CDR3 loop is CASSEGGLDGYTF. CDR3 nucleotide sequence: TGCGCCAGCAGTGAAGGGGGGTTGGATGGCTACACCTTC.